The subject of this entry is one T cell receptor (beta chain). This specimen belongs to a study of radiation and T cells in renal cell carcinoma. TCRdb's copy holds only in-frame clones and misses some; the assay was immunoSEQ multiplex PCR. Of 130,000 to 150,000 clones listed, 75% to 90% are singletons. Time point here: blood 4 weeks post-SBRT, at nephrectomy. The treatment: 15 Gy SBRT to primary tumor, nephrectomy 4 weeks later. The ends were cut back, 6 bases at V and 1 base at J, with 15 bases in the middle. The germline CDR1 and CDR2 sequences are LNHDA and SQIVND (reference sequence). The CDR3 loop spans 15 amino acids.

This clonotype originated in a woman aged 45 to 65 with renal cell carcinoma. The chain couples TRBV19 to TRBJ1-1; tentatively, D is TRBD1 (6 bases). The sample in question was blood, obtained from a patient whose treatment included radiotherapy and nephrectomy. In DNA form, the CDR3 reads TGTGCCAGTAGGATCGGGGGGCGAGGGAACACTGAAGCTTTCTTT. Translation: CASRIGGRGNTEAFF.